A single sample gave rise to the 9 T cell receptor beta chains below, sequenced in a study of T cell responses to AZD1222 COVID-19 vaccine. The data were produced by immunoSEQ multiplex PCR, yet TCRdb's version contains in-frame clones alone and is incomplete. The sample lists over 100,000 clones, about 88% occurring once. Sequenced here: peripheral blood, sampled on day 0 of AZD1222 vaccination. The receptors were sampled from an adult in good health.

V usage is TRBV3-1 (or the pseudogene TRBV3-2) and J usage is TRBJ1-1, with TRBD1 as a possible D gene (6 bases). Germline CDR1 reads LGHDT; CDR2 reads YNNKEL (reference sequence). The CDR3 has 14 residues. V gave up 2 bases and J gave up 3 bases, with 10 bases separating them. CDR3 sequence (DNA): TGTGCCAGCAGCCAAAGGGGGAGGTACACTGAAGCTTTCTTT. Translating it yields CASSQRGRYTEAFF.

The chain has TRBV20-1 and TRBJ2-7; D may match TRBD1 or TRBD2 (5 bases each). The CDR3 contains 14 residues. V was cut by 3 bases and J by 1 base, with 13 bases left in between. The germline gives CDR1 DFQATT, CDR2 SNEGSKA (reference sequence). CDR3 in amino acids: CSASIGDGSYEQYF. CDR3 sequence (DNA): TGCAGTGCTAGTATTGGGGACGGGTCCTACGAGCAGTACTTC.

The chain links TRBV7-6 to TRBJ2-2; 8 bases fit TRBD2. The CDR3 has 16 residues. Unmatched junction bases numbered 9, after V lost 5 bases and J lost 4 bases. Germline loops: CDR1 SGHVS, CDR2 FNYEAQ. This CDR3 reads CASSKGAGVSTGELFF. CDR3 in DNA: TGTGCCAGCAGCAAGGGAGCGGGAGTTAGCACCGGGGAGCTGTTTTTT.

The rearrangement links TRBV5-1 to TRBJ1-2; TRBD1 is a possible D gene (5 bases). The CDR3 consists of 15 residues. Trimming stripped 1 base from V and 2 bases from J, with 12 bases between. The germline gives CDR1 SGHRS, CDR2 YFSETQ. The CDR3 nucleotides read TGCGCCAGCAGCTTGCAAGACAGTTCCAACTATGGCTACACCTTC. Translation gives CASSLQDSSNYGYTF.

The chain joins TRBV5-4 to TRBJ2-3, with TRBD1 identical over 12 bases. In germline, CDR1 is SGHNT, CDR2 YYREEE (reference sequence). The CDR3 spans 15 residues. V trimming: 4 bases; J trimming: 6 bases; junction bases outside the gene matches: 6. As DNA, the CDR3 is TGTGCCAGCAGCCCGGGGACAGGGGGCCTGGATACGCAGTATTTT. It codes for CASSPGTGGLDTQYF.

The J gene is TRBJ1-4, the V gene TRBV15, with unresolved D. The germline V gene encodes CDR1 LNHNV and CDR2 YYDKDF (reference sequence). This CDR3 is 15 amino acids long. V was clipped by 0 bases and J by 7 bases, with 12 bases between them. The CDR3, as DNA: TGTGCCACCAGCAGAGATACGCTAGCGGGTGAAAAACTGTTTTTT. Protein: CATSRDTLAGEKLFF. Drawing the rest from reference TRBV15 and TRBJ1-4, the complete variable domain is DAMVIQNPRYQVTQFGKPVTLSCSQTLNHNVMYWYQQKSSQAPKLLFHYYDKDFNNEADTPDNFQSRRPNTSFCFLDIRSPGLGDTAMYLCATSRDTLAGEKLFFGSGTQLSVL.

This clone is a singleton in its sample. The chain is built from TRBV19 and TRBJ1-5; D remains unclear. Germline assignment: CDR1 LNHDA and CDR2 SQIVND (reference sequence). This CDR3 has 13 residues. Trimming cost V 6 bases and J 2 bases, with 8 bases left between them. In nucleotides, the CDR3 is TGTGCCAGTAGACTGATGGGCAATCAGCCCCAGCATTTT. Its protein is CASRLMGNQPQHF.

The chain combines TRBV2 with TRBJ2-7, with D perhaps TRBD1 (6 bases). The CDR3 sequence is 14 residues long. V lost 5 bases, J lost 2 bases, and 13 bases lay in between. CDR1 SNHLY and CDR2 FYNNEI come from the germline V gene. The CDR3 coding sequence is TGTGCCAGCAGTTTGCTCCGACAGGCCTACGAGCAGTACTTC. Encoded protein: CASSLLRQAYEQYF. Complete variable domain (other parts from reference TRBV2 and TRBJ2-7): EPEVTQTPSHQVTQMGQEVILRCVPISNHLYFYWYRQILGQKVEFLVSFYNNEISEKSEIFDDQFSVERPDGSNFTLKIRSTKLEDSAMYFCASSLLRQAYEQYFGPGTRLTVT.

The gene calls are TRBV19 and TRBJ1-1; D is uncertain. In germline, CDR1 is LNHDA, CDR2 SQIVND (reference sequence). Deletions cut 5 bases from V and 7 bases from J, with 14 bases between. The CDR3 runs 13 residues. CDR3 loop: CASSAYSWLEAFF. CDR3 bases: TGTGCCAGTAGTGCGTATTCCTGGCTTGAAGCTTTCTTT.